One and the same sample provided the 25 T cell receptor beta chains below, sequenced in a study of shared clonotypes between healthy human individuals. Assay used: immunoSEQ multiplex PCR; TCRdb lists only in-frame clones, some missing. The table shows roughly 1,500,000 clones, with approximately 98.5% occurring only once. Input material: naive CD4+ T cells sorted from blood. Specified subset: CD45RA+ positively selected. Receptors were obtained from a man aged 25 to 45 in good health.

The genes are TRBV7-8 and TRBJ2-5; D is perhaps TRBD1 (6 bases). Germline-derived CDR1 and CDR2 are SGHVS and FQNEAQ. The V gene lost 5 bases and the J gene lost 7 bases, with 20 bases spanning the gap. The CDR3 consists of 15 residues. CDR3 protein: CASSHTSDSSRTQYF. As DNA, the CDR3 is TGTGCCAGCAGCCATACCTCGGACAGTTCGAGGACCCAGTACTTC.

This clone occurred once. The chain uses TRBV2 and TRBJ2-3, with a weak D call TRBD2 (6 bases). There are 14 residues in the CDR3. V shed 7 bases and J shed 0 bases, with 11 bases lying between them. Germline loops: CDR1 SNHLY, CDR2 FYNNEI. This chain's CDR3 is CASMGLISTDTQYF. The CDR3 region has the DNA TGTGCCAGCATGGGACTGATCAGCACAGATACGCAGTATTTT.

The chain combines TRBV6-5 with TRBJ1-4, with D hard to call. In germline, CDR1 is MNHEY, CDR2 SVGAGI. This CDR3 has 14 residues. The V end was cut by 6 bases, the J end by 7 bases, with 15 bases between. CDR3 bases: TGTGCCAGCAGCCGGTCCGCGGTGGGTGAAAAACTGTTTTTT. Translating gives CASSRSAVGEKLFF.

This clone was counted a single time. The chain uses TRBV18 and TRBJ1-5, with TRBD1 matching over 9 bases. The CDR3 runs to 16 residues. Trimming took 1 base from V and 6 from J; bases not matched to a gene: 7. Germline CDR1 and CDR2: KGHSH and LQKENI. CDR3 DNA: TGTGCCAGCTCACCACGGACGGGACAGGGACCTCAGCCCCAGCATTTT. It specifies CASSPRTGQGPQPQHF.

The gene calls are TRBV19 and TRBJ1-5; D uncertain. CDR3 size: 15 residues. Germline loops: CDR1 LNHDA, CDR2 SQIVND (reference sequence). Trimming left V 1 base short and J 3 bases short, with 10 bases between. Here the CDR3 reads CASSIGNSPNQPQHF. CDR3 coding DNA: TGTGCCAGTAGTATAGGGAACAGTCCCAATCAGCCCCAGCATTTT.

This chain joins TRBV7-2 and TRBJ2-5; 13 bases are a match to TRBD2. V lost 5 bases, J lost 3 bases, and 6 bases stayed unmatched. Germline loops: CDR1 SGHTA, CDR2 FQGNSA. The CDR3 sequence is 16 residues long. As DNA, the CDR3 is TGTGCCAGCAGCCTTACTAGCGGGAGGGTTGAAGAGACCCAGTACTTC. Encoded protein: CASSLTSGRVEETQYF.

The V call is TRBV5-4, the J call TRBJ2-3; D not certain. Trimming took 0 bases from V and 6 from J, leaving 11 bases between them. Germline-derived CDR1 and CDR2 are SGHNT and YYREEE (reference sequence). The CDR3 spans 14 residues. The CDR3 is CASSLAKVEDTQYF. The CDR3 DNA reads as TGTGCCAGCAGCTTGGCCAAGGTCGAGGATACGCAGTATTTT.

This chain uses TRBV4-1 with TRBJ1-1; D unclear. V lost 1 base, J lost 0 bases, and 9 bases lay in between. CDR3 length: 15 amino acids. From germline, CDR1 is MGHRA and CDR2 YSYEKL. The CDR3 sequence: CASSQGPVLNTEAFF. The CDR3 DNA sequence: TGCGCCAGCAGCCAAGGTCCGGTATTGAACACTGAAGCTTTCTTT.

V and J are TRBV10-1 and TRBJ2-1; D remains ambiguous. There are 15 residues in the CDR3. V gave up 4 bases and J gave up 15 bases, with 25 bases separating them. Germline CDR1 is WNHNN and CDR2 is SYGVQD (reference sequence). The CDR3 bases are TGCGCCAGCAGTGGGGGTCGGGCAGGCCGGATGACGCTGTTCTTC. Translation: CASSGGRAGRMTLFF.

The V and J genes are TRBV7-2 and TRBJ2-1, with D perhaps TRBD2 (6 bases). Germline lookup yields CDR1 SGHTA and CDR2 FQGNSA. Trimming pared 0 bases from V and 3 bases from J, leaving 9 bases between. This CDR3 spans 15 amino acids. CDR3 in amino acids: CASSLASGVYNEQFF. In DNA, the CDR3 is TGTGCCAGCAGCTTAGCTAGCGGAGTCTACAATGAGCAGTTCTTC.

This sequence joins TRBV28 and TRBJ2-1; TRBD2 matches at 7 bases. This CDR3 region has 14 residues. Germline loops: CDR1 MDHEN, CDR2 SYDVKM. The ends lost 2 bases at V and 9 bases at J; junction bases unmatched: 7. The CDR3 region is CASSLGQWGGEQFF. The CDR3 nucleotides read TGTGCCAGCAGTTTAGGGCAGTGGGGGGGTGAGCAGTTCTTC.

The table lists this clone with a count of one. The chain uses TRBV5-4 and TRBJ1-4; possible D gene TRBD1, 6 bases. The V end lost 2 bases, the J end lost 3 bases, and 11 bases lay between the germline ends. Germline values: CDR1 SGHNT, CDR2 YYREEE (reference sequence). The length of the CDR3 is 15 residues. This CDR3 reads CASSLKTGSNEKLFF. The CDR3 coding sequence is TGTGCCAGCAGCTTAAAGACAGGATCTAATGAAAAACTGTTTTTT.

V usage is TRBV9 and J usage is TRBJ2-1; TRBD2 matches at 8 bases. V lost 4 bases to trimming and J lost 4 bases; unmatched junction nucleotides: 13. The CDR3 sequence is 17 residues long. The germline CDR1 and CDR2 sequences are SGDLS and YYNGEE. CDR3 DNA: TGTGCCAGCAGCCCGATCTCGACTAGCGTGGGGTACAATGAGCAGTTCTTC. Amino acids: CASSPISTSVGYNEQFF.

J is TRBJ2-5 and V is TRBV5-1; the match to TRBD2 covers 15 bases. The CDR3 is 17 amino acids. V dropped 4 bases and J dropped 4; count of bases not matched to a gene: 8. Per the germline V gene, CDR1 is SGHRS and CDR2 is YFSETQ. The CDR3 DNA is TGCGCCAGCAGCCAAAGGACTAGCGGGAGGGCACGAGAGACCCAGTACTTC. Encoded protein: CASSQRTSGRARETQYF.

This chain links TRBV10-3 with TRBJ2-3; 9 positions match TRBD2. The CDR3 sequence is 16 residues long. Germline trimming cut 0 bases from V and 3 bases from J; bases unmatched to any gene: 4. CDR1 is ENHRY and CDR2 is SYGVKD in the germline V gene. CDR3 sequence reads: CAISESGSGSTDTQYF. CDR3 DNA sequence: TGTGCCATCAGTGAGTCTGGTAGCGGGAGTACAGATACGCAGTATTTT.

This chain links TRBV18 with TRBJ2-3, with 8 bases identical to TRBD1. CDR1 and CDR2 from the germline V gene are KGHSH and LQKENI. Unmatched junction bases numbered 6, after V lost 3 bases and J lost 1 base. The CDR3 is made up of 16 amino acids. DNA of the CDR3: TGTGCCAGCTCACCCTACCGGACAGGGCGCACAGATACGCAGTATTTT. This gives the protein CASSPYRTGRTDTQYF. The complete variable domain, with remaining parts taken from reference TRBV18 and TRBJ2-3, reads NAGVMQNPRHLVRRRGQEARLRCSPMKGHSHVYWYRQLPEEGLKFMVYLQKENIIDESGMPKERFSAEFPKEGPSILRIQQVVRGDSAAYFCASSPYRTGRTDTQYFGPGTRLTVL.

The rearrangement uses TRBV18 and TRBJ2-1, with 12 bases lining up with TRBD2. V shed 2 bases, J shed 9 bases, and the junction held 20 bases outside the gene matches. There are 20 residues in the CDR3. In germline, CDR1 is KGHSH, CDR2 LQKENI. CDR3 sequence: CASSPGGTETSGSLVTEQFF. DNA for the CDR3: TGTGCCAGCTCACCAGGGGGGACCGAGACTAGCGGGAGTTTGGTCACTGAGCAGTTCTTC.

This clone came up once. This chain links TRBV5-1 with TRBJ2-2, with 9 positions matching TRBD2. Trimming at V came to 3 bases and at J to 7 bases, leaving 7 bases not matched to a gene. This CDR3 has 15 residues. CDR1 SGHRS and CDR2 YFSETQ come from the germline V gene. CDR3 sequence reads: CASSWASGNDGELFF. CDR3 DNA sequence: TGCGCCAGCAGCTGGGCTAGCGGGAACGACGGGGAGCTGTTTTTT.

J is TRBJ2-2 and V is TRBV28; 7 positions agree with TRBD1. Germline trimming cut 6 bases from V and 3 bases from J; bases unmatched to any gene: 10. Germline values: CDR1 MDHEN, CDR2 SYDVKM. The CDR3 contains 16 residues. In DNA form, the CDR3 reads TGTGCCAGCAGCACATACAGGGGCCCTGACACCGGGGAGCTGTTTTTT. Amino acid sequence: CASSTYRGPDTGELFF.

The chain joins TRBV7-2 to TRBJ2-2; D uncertain. V lost 1 base, J lost 5 bases, and 11 bases lay in between. In germline, CDR1 is SGHTA, CDR2 FQGNSA. The CDR3 runs to 15 residues. The CDR3 loop is CASSLVVAWTGELFF. CDR3 bases: TGTGCCAGCAGCTTAGTTGTAGCCTGGACCGGGGAGCTGTTTTTT.

This rearrangement joins TRBV11-3 to TRBJ2-3, with no clear D. V was clipped by 2 bases and J by 6 bases, with 18 bases between them. In germline, CDR1 is SGHNT, CDR2 YENEEA. The CDR3 is made up of 16 amino acids. CDR3 nucleotide sequence: TGTGCCAGCAGCTTACGAAGAGTTGGTTCAGTGGATACGCAGTATTTT. It yields the protein CASSLRRVGSVDTQYF.

The J gene is TRBJ1-1, the V gene TRBV9; 9 bases match TRBD1. Per the germline V gene, CDR1 is SGDLS and CDR2 is YYNGEE. V lost 4 bases to trimming and J lost 6 bases; unmatched junction nucleotides: 13. This CDR3 spans 16 amino acids. DNA for the CDR3: TGTGCCAGCAGCCCCTTCGGACAGGGGAGGAATGCTGAAGCTTTCTTT. The encoded protein is CASSPFGQGRNAEAFF.

The gene calls are TRBV5-5 and TRBJ1-5; 8 bases align to TRBD1. The CDR3 spans 16 residues. J gave up 0 bases and V 4 bases, and 6 bases lay outside the gene matches. Germline V gene sequence: CDR1 SGHKS, CDR2 YYEKEE (reference sequence). The CDR3 spells CASSPRTGLSNQPQHF. DNA for the CDR3: TGTGCCAGCAGCCCCCGGACAGGGCTTAGCAATCAGCCCCAGCATTTT.

This chain connects TRBV4-2 to TRBJ2-1, with TRBD2 as a possible D gene (6 bases). The V end was cut by 3 bases, the J end by 6 bases, with 18 bases between. Germline assignment: CDR1 LGHNA and CDR2 YNFKEQ. The CDR3 spans 16 residues. CDR3 DNA: TGTGCCAGCAGCCATGGGGGGTTTGGACGTGGCAATGAGCAGTTCTTC. Protein product: CASSHGGFGRGNEQFF.

The V and J genes are TRBV11-2 and TRBJ2-3, with 7 bases identical to TRBD2. CDR3 length equals 17 residues. Unmatched junction bases numbered 11, after V lost 3 bases and J lost 2 bases. The germline V gene encodes CDR1 SGHAT and CDR2 FQNNGV. This chain's CDR3 is CASSFSRASGLTDTQYF. The CDR3 DNA sequence: TGTGCCAGCAGCTTCTCTCGGGCTAGCGGCCTCACAGATACGCAGTATTTT.